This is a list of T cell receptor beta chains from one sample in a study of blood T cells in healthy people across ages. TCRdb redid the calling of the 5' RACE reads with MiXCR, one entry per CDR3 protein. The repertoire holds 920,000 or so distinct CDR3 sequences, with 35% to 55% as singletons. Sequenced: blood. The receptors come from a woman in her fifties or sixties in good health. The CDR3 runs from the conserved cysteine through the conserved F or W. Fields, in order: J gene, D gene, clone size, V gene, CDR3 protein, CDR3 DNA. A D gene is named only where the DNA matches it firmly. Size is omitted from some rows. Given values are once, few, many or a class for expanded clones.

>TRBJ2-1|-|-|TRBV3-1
CASSQEGSYGIVYNEQFF
TGTGCCAGCAGCCAAGAAGGTTCTTACGGGATCGTTTACAATGAGCAGTTCTTC
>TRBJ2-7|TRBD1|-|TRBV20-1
CSANRDRGPEQYF
TGCAGTGCCAACCGGGACAGGGGGCCCGAGCAGTACTTC
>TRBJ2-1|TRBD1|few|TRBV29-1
CSVGDREKSDEQFF
TGCAGCGTTGGGGACAGGGAGAAGAGTGATGAGCAGTTCTTC
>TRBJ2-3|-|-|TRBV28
CASRAPRGSTDTQYF
TGTGCCAGCAGGGCGCCACGTGGGTCCACAGATACGCAGTATTTT
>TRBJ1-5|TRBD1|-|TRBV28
CASSSSTGLLVNQPQHF
TGTGCCAGCAGTTCGTCGACAGGGCTTTTAGTCAATCAGCCCCAGCATTTT
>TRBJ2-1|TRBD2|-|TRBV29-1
CSVGGRTSYNEQFF
TGCAGCGTTGGCGGGAGGACCTCCTACAATGAGCAGTTCTTC
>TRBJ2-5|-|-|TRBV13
CASSSGKWGGETQYF
TGTGCCAGCAGCTCGGGGAAATGGGGAGGAGAGACCCAGTACTTC
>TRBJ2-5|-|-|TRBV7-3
CASSLTGNRGGETQYF
TGTGCCAGCAGCTTAACGGGGAACAGGGGAGGGGAGACCCAGTACTTC
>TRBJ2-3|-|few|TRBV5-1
CASTLQDTQYF
TGCGCCAGCACCCTACAAGATACGCAGTATTTT
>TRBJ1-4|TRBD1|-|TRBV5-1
CASSLKGTGSETNEKLFF
TGCGCCAGCAGCTTGAAAGGGACAGGGAGCGAAACTAATGAAAAACTGTTTTTT
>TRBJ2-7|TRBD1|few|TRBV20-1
CSPQPGQLYEQYF
TGCAGCCCACAACCGGGACAGCTCTACGAGCAGTACTTC
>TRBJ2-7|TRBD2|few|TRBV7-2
CASSSDAGAYEQYF
TGTGCCAGCAGCTCGGACGCGGGGGCCTACGAGCAGTACTTC
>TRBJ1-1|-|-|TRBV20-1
CSARDALARGTEAFF
TGCAGTGCTAGAGATGCCCTCGCCAGGGGCACTGAAGCTTTCTTT
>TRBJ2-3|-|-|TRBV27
CASTRTSADTQYF
TGTGCCAGCACCAGGACATCGGCGGATACGCAGTATTTT
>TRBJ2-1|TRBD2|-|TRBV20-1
CSARLLAGASYNEQFF
TGCAGTGCTAGACTGCTAGCGGGGGCCTCCTACAATGAGCAGTTCTTC
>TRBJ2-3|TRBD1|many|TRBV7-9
CASSGQGQTHRTDTQYF
TGTGCCAGCAGCGGACAGGGGCAAACCCACCGCACAGATACGCAGTATTTT
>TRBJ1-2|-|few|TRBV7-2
CASSLEGLSYGYTF
TGTGCCAGCAGCTTAGAAGGGCTTTCCTATGGCTACACCTTC
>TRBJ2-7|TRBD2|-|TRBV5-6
CASSNASGSYEQYF
TGTGCCAGCAGCAACGCTAGCGGGAGCTACGAGCAGTACTTC
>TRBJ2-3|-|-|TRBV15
CATSARDTQYF
TGTGCCACCAGCGCACGAGATACGCAGTATTTT
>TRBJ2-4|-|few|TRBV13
CASSLLTDLLAKNIQYF
TGTGCCAGCAGCTTATTGACAGATCTCTTAGCCAAAAACATTCAGTACTTC
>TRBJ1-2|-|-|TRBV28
CASREQGQAYGYTF
TGTGCCAGCAGGGAACAGGGCCAAGCCTATGGCTACACCTTC
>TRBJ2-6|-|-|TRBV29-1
CSVELGSGANVLTF
TGCAGCGTTGAGTTGGGTAGTGGGGCCAACGTCCTGACTTTC
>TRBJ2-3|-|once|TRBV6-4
CASSDVSADTQYF
TGTGCCAGCAGTGACGTATCGGCAGATACGCAGTATTTT
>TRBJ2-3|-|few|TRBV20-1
CSARVPGDLISTDTQYF
TGCAGTGCTAGAGTGCCGGGAGACCTGATCAGCACAGATACGCAGTATTTT
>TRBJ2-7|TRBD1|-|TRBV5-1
CASSPGYGDSHPEQYF
TGCGCCAGCAGCCCGGGGTATGGGGACAGTCACCCCGAGCAGTACTTC
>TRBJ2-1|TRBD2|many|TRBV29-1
CSAGTSGYNEQFF
TGCAGCGCCGGGACTAGCGGATACAATGAGCAGTTCTTC
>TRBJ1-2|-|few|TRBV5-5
CASSLDMGTYGYTF
TGTGCCAGCAGCTTGGATATGGGGACGTATGGCTACACCTTC
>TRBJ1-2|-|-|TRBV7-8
CASSFDTANYGYTF
TGTGCCAGCAGCTTCGACACTGCTAACTATGGCTACACCTTC
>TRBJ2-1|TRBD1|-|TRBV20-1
CSARGQGVNEQFF
TGCAGTGCTAGAGGACAGGGGGTCAATGAGCAGTTCTTC
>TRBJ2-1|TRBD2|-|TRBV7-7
CASSSRTSGPPPYDNEQFF
TGTGCCAGCAGCTCCCGGACTAGCGGTCCCCCGCCCTATGACAATGAGCAGTTCTTC
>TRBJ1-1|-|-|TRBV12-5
CASGVDTEAFF
TGTGCTAGTGGTGTGGACACTGAAGCTTTCTTT
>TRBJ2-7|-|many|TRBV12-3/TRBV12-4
CASSGDTSYEQYF
TGTGCCAGCAGTGGGGACACCTCCTACGAGCAGTACTTC
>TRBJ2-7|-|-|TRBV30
CAWSVLEGSYEQYF
TGTGCCTGGAGTGTATTAGAGGGATCCTACGAGCAGTACTTC
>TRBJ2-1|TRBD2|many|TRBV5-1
CASSLVAGGAYNEQFF
TGTGCCAGCAGCTTAGTAGCGGGTGGAGCCTACAATGAGCAGTTCTTC
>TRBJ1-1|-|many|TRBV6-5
CASSYSQRAPEAFF
TGTGCCAGCAGTTACTCGCAACGGGCCCCTGAAGCTTTCTTT
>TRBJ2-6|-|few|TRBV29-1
CSVEDRRGQDSGANVLTF
TGCAGCGTTGAAGATCGGAGGGGGCAGGACTCTGGGGCCAACGTCCTGACTTTC
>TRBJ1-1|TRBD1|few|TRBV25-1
CASSETFGQGGTEAFF
TGTGCCAGCAGTGAAACCTTTGGACAGGGTGGCACTGAAGCTTTCTTT
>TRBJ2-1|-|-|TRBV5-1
CASSQRGEVGEQFF
TGCGCCAGCAGCCAGAGGGGCGAAGTTGGTGAGCAGTTCTTC
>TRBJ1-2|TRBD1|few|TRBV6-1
CASSPPPGQEPYYGYTF
TGTGCCAGCAGCCCGCCGCCGGGACAGGAGCCCTACTATGGCTACACCTTC
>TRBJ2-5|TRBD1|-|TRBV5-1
CASSFYLQGIQETQYF
TGCGCCAGCAGCTTCTACTTACAGGGGATCCAAGAGACCCAGTACTTC
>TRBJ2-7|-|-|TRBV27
CASSLSRGGLAYEQYF
TGTGCCAGCAGTTTATCCAGGGGGGGATTGGCCTACGAGCAGTACTTC
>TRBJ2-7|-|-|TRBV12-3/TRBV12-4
CASTLGRASEQYF
TGTGCCAGCACTCTTGGCAGAGCAAGCGAGCAGTACTTC
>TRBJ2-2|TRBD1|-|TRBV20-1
CSATDRPNTGELFF
TGCAGTGCCACGGACAGGCCGAACACCGGGGAGCTGTTTTTT
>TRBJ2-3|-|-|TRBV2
CASGLSPPDTQYF
TGTGCCAGCGGACTATCCCCCCCAGATACGCAGTATTTT
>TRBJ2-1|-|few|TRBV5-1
CASSLGTRRDEQFF
TGCGCCAGCAGCTTGGGGACCAGGCGCGACGAGCAGTTCTTC